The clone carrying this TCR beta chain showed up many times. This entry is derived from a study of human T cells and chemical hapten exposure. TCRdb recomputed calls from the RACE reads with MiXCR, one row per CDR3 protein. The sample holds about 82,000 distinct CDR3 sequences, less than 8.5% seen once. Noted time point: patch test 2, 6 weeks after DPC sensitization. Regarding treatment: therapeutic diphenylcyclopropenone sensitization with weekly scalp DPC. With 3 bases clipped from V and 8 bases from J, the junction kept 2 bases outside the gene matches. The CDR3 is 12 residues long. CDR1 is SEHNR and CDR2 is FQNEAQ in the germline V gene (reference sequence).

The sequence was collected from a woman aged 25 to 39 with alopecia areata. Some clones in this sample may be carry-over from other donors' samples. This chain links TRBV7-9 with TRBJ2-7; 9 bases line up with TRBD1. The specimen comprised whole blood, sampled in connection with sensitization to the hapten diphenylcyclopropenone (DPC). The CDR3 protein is CASSFGQGKQYF. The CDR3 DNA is TGTGCCAGCAGCTTTGGACAGGGGAAGCAGTACTTC.